The 9 T cell receptor beta chains below come from one sample, sequenced in a study of blood T cell repertoires in COVID-19. Measured with immunoSEQ multiplex PCR; TCRdb has only the in-frame clones, and not every one. The data show hundreds of thousands of clones, more than 80% seen once. The specimen was PBMCs or T cells enriched from blood (not recorded which). These receptors were taken from a man aged 50 to 60 who had been exposed to COVID-19.

This clone was detected only once. The rearrangement links TRBV5-1 to TRBJ2-3; 9 bases align to TRBD1. CDR3 size: 16 residues. Losses at the gene ends were 1 base for V and 3 bases for J; bases not matched to a gene: 6. Germline V lookup: CDR1 SGHRS, CDR2 YFSETQ. Here the CDR3 reads CASSLLTGGLTDTQYF. Here the CDR3 DNA reads TGCGCCAGCAGCTTGTTGACAGGGGGATTAACAGATACGCAGTATTTT.

This clone was counted only a few times. The chain has TRBV19 and TRBJ2-5; 12 bases fit TRBD2. The CDR3 sequence is 15 residues long. The J segment lost 8 bases and the V segment lost 5 bases, leaving 9 bases of the junction unmatched. Germline V gives CDR1 LNHDA, CDR2 SQIVND (reference sequence). In DNA form, the CDR3 reads TGTGCCAGTAGTCGGACTAGCGGGGATAAGAGAACCCAGTACTTC. This encodes CASSRTSGDKRTQYF.

This clone was seen just once. V usage is TRBV6-5 and J usage is TRBJ2-5, with D hard to call. Per the germline V gene, CDR1 is MNHEY and CDR2 is SVGAGI. This CDR3 region has 14 residues. The ends were cut back, 3 bases at V and 1 base at J, with 9 bases in the middle. The CDR3 reads CASSYLSLQETQYF. CDR3 in DNA: TGTGCCAGCAGTTATTTGTCCCTCCAAGAGACCCAGTACTTC.

The chain recombines TRBV24-1 with TRBJ2-1; D possibly corresponds to TRBD2 (5 bases). V dropped 1 base and J dropped 9 bases, with 12 bases sitting between them. This CDR3 contains 14 residues. CDR1 is KGHDR, CDR2 SFDVKD, per germline. The DNA of the CDR3 is TGTGCCACCAGTGATTTTGGGAGCCCGAGTGAGCAGTTCTTC. Its translation: CATSDFGSPSEQFF.

This clone was counted a single time. V gene TRBV12-3 or TRBV12-4 combines with J gene TRBJ1-6, with D possibly TRBD1 on 5 matching bases. This CDR3 is 13 amino acids long. V shed 2 bases and J shed 8 bases, with 7 bases lying between them. The CDR3 DNA is TGTGCCAGCAGTTTATGGGGCGATTCACCCCTCCACTTT. This gives the protein CASSLWGDSPLHF.

This chain uses TRBV12-3 or TRBV12-4 with TRBJ2-1, with 7 nucleotides matching TRBD2. J gave up 9 bases and V 4 bases, and 3 bases lay outside the gene matches. This CDR3 has 12 amino acids. The CDR3 loop is CASSSPGGEQFF. Written as DNA, the CDR3 is TGTGCCAGCAGTTCCCCGGGGGGTGAGCAGTTCTTC.

This chain joins TRBV5-1 and TRBJ1-1; D is perhaps TRBD1 (6 bases). This CDR3 comprises 16 residues. The germline CDR1 and CDR2 sequences are SGHRS and YFSETQ. V was trimmed by 3 bases and J by 2 bases, leaving 17 bases between them. The CDR3 is CASSSGNTGINTEAFF. For the CDR3, the DNA is TGCGCCAGCAGCTCCGGCAACACAGGGATTAACACTGAAGCTTTCTTT.

The chain has TRBV18 and TRBJ1-1, with D uncertain. The V end was cut by 1 base, the J end by 1 base, with 10 bases between. The germline V gene has CDR1 KGHSH and CDR2 LQKENI. The CDR3 totals 15 residues. In DNA, the CDR3 is TGTGCCAGCTCACCACGTCCTGAGCAGAACACTGAAGCTTTCTTT. It specifies CASSPRPEQNTEAFF.

This clone is a singleton in its sample. This rearrangement joins TRBV5-1 to TRBJ2-5; perhaps TRBD1 as D (6 bases). The V gene's germline CDR1 is SGHRS and CDR2 YFSETQ. V shed 0 bases and J shed 7 bases, with 16 bases lying between them. This CDR3 spans 15 amino acids. The CDR3, as DNA: TGCGCCAGCAGCTTGGATGATGGGACCAGGGGGACCCAGTACTTC. It codes for CASSLDDGTRGTQYF.